This T cell receptor (beta chain) is from a study of blood T cell repertoires in COVID-19 (dated by TCRdb to 2020 to 2022). Turning to the overall study: Samples covering the acute and convalescent phases of COVID-19 were provided by collaborators in the United States, Italy and Spain. The repertoires were made available in a free public database intended to serve as a resource for research on the immune response to SARS-CoV-2. The prospective study material was composed of cDNA or gDNA derived from T cells, B-cell-depleted T cells, or PBMCs. The sample metadata nearly always contained a de-identified subject ID, COVID-19 status, age in years and sex. HLA class I and class II types, where available, came from metadata supplied by the sample provider rather than from assay-based typing. The samples were drawn from the first 160 participants of the ongoing ImmuneRACE study and from 950 to 1,500 subjects provided by 6 global collaborators. The dataset comprised deeply sampled blood TCRbeta repertoires from subjects exposed to, actively infected with, or recovered from COVID-19.

Participants in the prospective study were enrolled through a virtual design, were aged roughly 18 to 100 years, and lived in under 25 United States geographic areas. In the prospective study, participants were assigned to cohorts based on the clinical history participants reported in a screening survey and a study questionnaire. Each participant in the prospective study had whole blood, serum and a nasopharyngeal or oropharyngeal swab collected by mobile phlebotomists. Over a roughly two-month period, participants in the prospective study had the option of providing additional blood draws and questionnaires. Before DNA extraction, blood samples from the prospective study were shipped at room temperature or frozen. The immunoSEQ Assay, a bias-controlled multiplex PCR, was used to amplify TCRbeta CDR3 regions from genomic DNA. For the original study's pipeline: The number of nucleated cells in each sample was estimated by amplification of reference gene primers within the assay. Sequence reads were collapsed and filtered to measure the absolute abundance of every unique TCRbeta CDR3 rearrangement. Productive Simpson clonality was computed per sample as the square root of Simpson's diversity index over productive rearrangements. Not all clones reach the TCRdb copy of this immuneACCESS table, which keeps in-frame sequences only. Checked studies attribute under half of the gap to unresolved V genes and leave the rest unexplained. V and J calls and clone size are as listed in that table; D and trimming were resolved from the DNA. This sample is represented by 350,000 to 400,000 clones; around nine tenths of them were singletons. The top ten clonotypes cover approximately 0.96% of the sample.

A note on this clone: Its binding antigen is unknown. Base qualities were left out, and no much larger clone turns up one base away. Other DNA sequences in this specimen translate into the identical CDR3.

V drops 5 bases and J drops 2 bases, leaving 9 bases in between. The CDR3 goes from the cysteine to the phenylalanine over 13 residues. The CDR3 DNA has 39 bases and is translated from base 1. Beyond this particular receptor, the publication reports: How much clinical and demographic metadata was included differed by source and by participant, and the metadata was provided uncurated.

The sequence came from a woman in her 30s with acute COVID-19. The V and J segments used are TRBV12-3 or TRBV12-4 and TRBJ1-1; the D gene is unclear. Input material: PBMCs or T cells enriched from blood (not recorded which). The DNA sequence is as follows: TGTGCCAGCAGTCTGGGCAGCAACACTGAAGCTTTCTTT. Its product reads: CASSLGSNTEAFF.